The following is a T cell receptor (beta chain) sequence with its context. Its antigen has not been determined. It has no much larger one-base neighbor in the sample; base qualities were not kept. The data derive from a study of blood T cell repertoires in COVID-19 (TCRdb year 2020). About the full investigation: The collaborator samples originated in the United States, Italy and Spain and spanned the acute and convalescent phases of COVID-19. The prospective study material was composed of cDNA or gDNA derived from T cells, B-cell-depleted T cells, or PBMCs. Deeply sampled blood TCRbeta repertoires from subjects exposed to, actively infected with, or recovered from COVID-19 were included in the dataset. The repertoires were made available in a free public database intended to serve as a resource for research on the immune response to SARS-CoV-2. The samples were drawn from two sources: the first 160 participants of the ongoing ImmuneRACE study, and 1,254 subjects contributed by 6 global collaborators. Nearly every sample came with metadata listing a de-identified subject ID, COVID-19 status, age in years and sex. Where available, HLA class I and class II types were obtained from metadata supplied by the sample provider rather than from assay-based typing.

According to the germline V gene, CDR1 reads SNHLY and CDR2 reads FYNNEI. V is clipped by 4 bases and J by 0 bases, and the sequence between their germline boundaries is 7 bases long. The CDR3 contains 15 residues, cysteine and phenylalanine counted. The kept DNA is CDR3 alone, 45 bases in frame from the first base. Beyond this particular receptor, the publication reports: How much clinical and demographic metadata was included differed by source and by participant, and the metadata was provided uncurated.

Whole blood was collected in K2EDTA tubes by collaborating institutions according to the institutions' own protocols. For TCRbeta analysis, collaborators shipped samples as frozen whole blood, isolated PBMCs, or DNA extracted from either of those sample types. TCRbeta CDR3 regions were amplified from genomic DNA by means of the immunoSEQ Assay, a bias-controlled multiplex PCR. The study's processing was this. Nucleated cell counts per sample were estimated from amplification of reference gene primers within the assay. To quantify the absolute abundance of each unique TCRbeta CDR3 rearrangement, sequence reads were collapsed and filtered. For each sample, productive Simpson clonality was calculated by taking the square root of Simpson's diversity index across productive rearrangements. Drawn from immuneACCESS, this table holds only the in-frame rearrangements with V and J called that TCRdb kept. Clones are partly lost; checked studies trace under half to an unresolved V gene and leave the rest unexplained. V and J calls and clone size are those listed in that table; D and trimming were worked out from the DNA. Present in this sample are about 210,000 clones, roughly 78% of which were seen just once. The ten largest make up roughly 12% of the sample.

Sequenced input: peripheral blood. This clonotype originated in a middle-aged woman with acute or convalescent COVID-19. In this chain, TRBV2 is recombined with TRBJ1-6, with no confident D gene call. The nucleotides read TGTGCCAGCAGTGGAGGCAGCTCCTATAATTCACCCCTCCACTTT. Translation gives CASSGGSSYNSPLHF.